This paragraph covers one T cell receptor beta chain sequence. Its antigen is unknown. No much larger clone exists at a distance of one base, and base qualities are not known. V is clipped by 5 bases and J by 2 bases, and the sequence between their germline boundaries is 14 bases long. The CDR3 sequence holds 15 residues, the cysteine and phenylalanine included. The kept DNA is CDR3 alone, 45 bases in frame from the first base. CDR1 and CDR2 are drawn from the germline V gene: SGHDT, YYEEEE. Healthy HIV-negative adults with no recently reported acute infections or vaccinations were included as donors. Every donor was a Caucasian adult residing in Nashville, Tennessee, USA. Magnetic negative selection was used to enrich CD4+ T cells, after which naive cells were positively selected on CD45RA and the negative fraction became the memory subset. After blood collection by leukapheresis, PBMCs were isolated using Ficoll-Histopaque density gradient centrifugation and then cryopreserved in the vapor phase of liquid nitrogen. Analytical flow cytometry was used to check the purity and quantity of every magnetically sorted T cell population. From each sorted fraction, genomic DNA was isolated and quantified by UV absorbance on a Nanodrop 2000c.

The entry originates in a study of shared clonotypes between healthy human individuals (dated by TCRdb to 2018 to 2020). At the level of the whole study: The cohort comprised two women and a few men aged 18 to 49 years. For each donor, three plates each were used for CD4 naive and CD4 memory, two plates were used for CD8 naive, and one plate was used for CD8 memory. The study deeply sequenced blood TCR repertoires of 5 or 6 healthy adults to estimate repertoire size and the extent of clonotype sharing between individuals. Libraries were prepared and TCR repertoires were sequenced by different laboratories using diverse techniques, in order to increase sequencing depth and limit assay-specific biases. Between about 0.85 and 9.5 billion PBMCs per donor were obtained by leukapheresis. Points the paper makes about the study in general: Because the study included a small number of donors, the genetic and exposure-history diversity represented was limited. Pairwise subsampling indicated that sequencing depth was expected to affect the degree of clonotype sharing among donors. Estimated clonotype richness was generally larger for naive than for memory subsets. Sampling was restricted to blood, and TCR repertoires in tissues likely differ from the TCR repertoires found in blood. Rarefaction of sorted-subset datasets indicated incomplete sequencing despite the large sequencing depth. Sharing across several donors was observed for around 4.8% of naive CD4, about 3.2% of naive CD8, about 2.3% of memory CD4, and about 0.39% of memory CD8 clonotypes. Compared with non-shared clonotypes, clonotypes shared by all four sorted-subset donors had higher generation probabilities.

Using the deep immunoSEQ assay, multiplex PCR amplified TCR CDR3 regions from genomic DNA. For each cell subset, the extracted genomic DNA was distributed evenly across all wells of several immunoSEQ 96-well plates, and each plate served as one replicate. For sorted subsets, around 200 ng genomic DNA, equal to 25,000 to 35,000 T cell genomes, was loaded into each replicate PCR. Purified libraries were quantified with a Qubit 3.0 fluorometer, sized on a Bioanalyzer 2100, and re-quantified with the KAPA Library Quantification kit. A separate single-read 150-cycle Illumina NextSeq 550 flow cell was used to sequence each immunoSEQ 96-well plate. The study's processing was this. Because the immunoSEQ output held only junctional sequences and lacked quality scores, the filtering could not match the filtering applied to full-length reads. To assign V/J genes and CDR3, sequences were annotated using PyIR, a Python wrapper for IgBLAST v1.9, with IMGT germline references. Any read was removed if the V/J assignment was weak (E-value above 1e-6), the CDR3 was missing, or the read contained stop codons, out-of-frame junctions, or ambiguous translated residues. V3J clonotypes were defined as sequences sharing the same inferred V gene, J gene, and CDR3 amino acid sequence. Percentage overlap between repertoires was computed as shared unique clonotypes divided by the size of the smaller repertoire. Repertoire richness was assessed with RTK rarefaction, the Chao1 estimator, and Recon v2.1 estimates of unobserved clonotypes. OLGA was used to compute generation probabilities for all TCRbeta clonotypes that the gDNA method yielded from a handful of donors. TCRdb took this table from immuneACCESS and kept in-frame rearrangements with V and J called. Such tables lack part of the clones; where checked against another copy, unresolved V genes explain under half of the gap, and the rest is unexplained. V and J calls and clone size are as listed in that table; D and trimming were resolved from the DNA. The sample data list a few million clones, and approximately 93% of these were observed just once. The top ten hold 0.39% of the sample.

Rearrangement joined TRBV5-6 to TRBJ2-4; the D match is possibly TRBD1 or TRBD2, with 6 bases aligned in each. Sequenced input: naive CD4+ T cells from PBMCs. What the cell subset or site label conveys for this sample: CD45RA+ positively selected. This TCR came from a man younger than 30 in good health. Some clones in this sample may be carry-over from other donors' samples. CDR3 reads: CASSSWGATKNIQYF. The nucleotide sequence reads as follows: TGTGCCAGCAGTTCGTGGGGGGCGACCAAAAACATTCAGTACTTC. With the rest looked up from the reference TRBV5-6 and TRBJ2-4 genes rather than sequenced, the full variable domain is DAGVTQSPTHLIKTRGQQVTLRCSPKSGHDTVSWYQQALGQGPQFIFQYYEEEERQRGNFPDRFSGHQFPNYSSELNVNALLLGDSALYLCASSSWGATKNIQYFGAGTRLSVL.